This entry describes one T cell receptor beta chain. Its antigen remains unknown. The data were taken from a study of T cell responses to AZD1222 COVID-19 vaccine. Only in-frame clones appear in the TCRdb table, and some are missing; sequencing was by immunoSEQ multiplex PCR. The data hold roughly 70,000 clones, with approximately 90% observed a single time. Points from the study as a whole: Baseline serostatus was positive in only a handful of AZD1222 recipients. With two AZD1222 doses given, Spike-specific TCR breadth and depth both rose. Close to half of all spike-specific TCRs reportedly target regions of the variants that are unmutated. Clonal diversity was possibly underestimated; the donors were predominantly white British and more often female.

The clonotype originates from an adult who received the MenACWY meningococcal vaccine as a control. The specimen was peripheral blood, collected 28 days after the second dose of the MenACWY control vaccine.

CDR3 in DNA: TGTGCCAGCAGCACACACAGGGGCCGAGGGTCTGAAGCTTTCTTT. Residues: CASSTHRGRGSEAFF. V usage is TRBV11-2 and J usage is TRBJ1-1, with 7 bases identical to TRBD1. The germline gives CDR1 SGHAT, CDR2 FQNNGV. CDR3 size: 15 residues. V gave up 5 bases and J gave up 6 bases; unmatched junction bases: 12.